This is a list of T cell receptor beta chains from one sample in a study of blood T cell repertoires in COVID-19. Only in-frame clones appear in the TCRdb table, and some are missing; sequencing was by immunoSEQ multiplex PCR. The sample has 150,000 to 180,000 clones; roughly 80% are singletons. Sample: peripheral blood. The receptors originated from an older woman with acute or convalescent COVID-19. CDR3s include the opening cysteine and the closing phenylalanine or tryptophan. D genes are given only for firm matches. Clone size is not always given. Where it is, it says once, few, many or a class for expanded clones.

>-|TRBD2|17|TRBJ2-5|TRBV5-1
TGCGCCAGCAGCCTGATCGGGACTAGCGGGGTATATGAGACCCAGTACTTC
CASSLIGTSGVYETQYF
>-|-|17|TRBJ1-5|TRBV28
TGTGCCAGTCGGGGGGGCCAGGGACGGCGGTGGAATCAGCCCCAGCATTTT
CASRGGQGRRWNQPQHF
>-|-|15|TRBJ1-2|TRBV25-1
TGTGCCAGCAGTGAAGGGGGCAGCCCTAACTATGGCTACACCTTC
CASSEGGSPNYGYTF
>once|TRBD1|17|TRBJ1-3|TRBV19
TGTGCCAGTAGTGCTCGACTAGACAGGGGGCCTGGAAACACCATATATTTT
CASSARLDRGPGNTIYF
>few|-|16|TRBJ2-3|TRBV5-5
TGTGCCAGCAGCGGGAGGCCGGGGGAACCCACAGATACGCAGTATTTT
CASSGRPGEPTDTQYF
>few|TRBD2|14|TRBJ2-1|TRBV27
TGTGCCAGCACGGCTAGCGGGAGGTACAATGAGCAGTTCTTC
CASTASGRYNEQFF
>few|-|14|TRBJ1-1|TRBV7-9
TGTGCCAGCAGCTTTAGCGGGGTTGACACTGAAGCTTTCTTT
CASSFSGVDTEAFF
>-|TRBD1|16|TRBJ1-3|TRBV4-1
TGCGCCAGCAGCCACCCAGGCCGGGACAGTGGAAACACCATATATTTT
CASSHPGRDSGNTIYF
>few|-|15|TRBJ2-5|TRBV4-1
TGCGCCAGCAGCCATCAGCTGTCGGGGAGGGAGACCCAGTACTTC
CASSHQLSGRETQYF
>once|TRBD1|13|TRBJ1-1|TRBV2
TGTGCCAGCAGTGAGCAGGGGGCGCGTGAAGCTTTCTTT
CASSEQGAREAFF
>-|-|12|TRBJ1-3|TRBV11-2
TGTGCCAGCAGCTTTCCAGGAAACACCATATATTTT
CASSFPGNTIYF
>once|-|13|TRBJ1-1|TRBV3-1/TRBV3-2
TGTGCCAGCAGCCAGCGGCGGAACACTGAAGCTTTCTTT
CASSQRRNTEAFF
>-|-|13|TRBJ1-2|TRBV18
TGTGCCAGCTCACGCGGGGCGGAATATGGCTACACCTTC
CASSRGAEYGYTF
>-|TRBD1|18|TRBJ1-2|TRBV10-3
TGTGCCATCAGGAGGGGGGACCCCGGGGGACAGTCTAACTATGGCTACACCTTC
CAIRRGDPGGQSNYGYTF
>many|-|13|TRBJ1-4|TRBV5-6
TGTGCCAGCAGCTCTCAGCGGGAGGGAAAACTGTTTTTT
CASSSQREGKLFF
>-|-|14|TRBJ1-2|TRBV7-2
TGTGCCAGCAGCTCCTATTTAGCAAACTATGGCTACACCTTC
CASSSYLANYGYTF
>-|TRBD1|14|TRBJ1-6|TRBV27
TGTGCCAGCGGTGTTGGGACAGGGGTATCACCCCTCCACTTT
CASGVGTGVSPLHF
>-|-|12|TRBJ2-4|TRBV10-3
TGTGCCATCAGTGGGGGCGGGGACATTCAGTACTTC
CAISGGGDIQYF
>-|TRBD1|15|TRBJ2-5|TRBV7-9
TGTGCCAGCAGCTTAAGACAGGGAACGTTGGAGACCCAGTACTTC
CASSLRQGTLETQYF
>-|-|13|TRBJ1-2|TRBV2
TGTGCCAGCAGTGAATTCCAGGGTTATGGCTACACCTTC
CASSEFQGYGYTF
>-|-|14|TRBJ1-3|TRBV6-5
TGTGCCAGCGAGGGAAGTAACTCTGGAAACACCATATATTTT
CASEGSNSGNTIYF
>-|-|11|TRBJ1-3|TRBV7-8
TGTGCCAGCGGGGGAGGGTACACCATATATTTT
CASGGGYTIYF
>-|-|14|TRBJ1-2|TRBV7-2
TGTGCCAGCAGCCCCTACCTTTCTGCGGATGGCTACACCTTC
CASSPYLSADGYTF
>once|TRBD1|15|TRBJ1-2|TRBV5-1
TGCGCCAGCAGCTTGGAGGTGACAGGGGGTCATGGCTACACCTTC
CASSLEVTGGHGYTF
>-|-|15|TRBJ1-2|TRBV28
TGTGCCAGCAGTTTTTCAGGCGTTGGTTATTATGGCTACACCTTC
CASSFSGVGYYGYTF
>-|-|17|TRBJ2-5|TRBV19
TGTGCCAGTAGTGCCGAGTCGAGGGCGACGTGGCAAGAGACCCAGTACTTC
CASSAESRATWQETQYF
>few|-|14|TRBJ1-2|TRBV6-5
TGTGCCAGCGGGGGACAAACAACTAACTATGGCTACACCTTC
CASGGQTTNYGYTF
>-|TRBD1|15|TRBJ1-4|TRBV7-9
TGTGCCAGCAGCTCCACGACAGGGGTTAATGAAAAACTGTTTTTT
CASSSTTGVNEKLFF
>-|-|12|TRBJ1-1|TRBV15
TGTGCCACCAGCAGTAACAGCAACAAAGCTTTCTTT
CATSSNSNKAFF
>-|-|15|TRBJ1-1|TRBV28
TGTGCCAGCACCCCCTTGGAGGGCAGAGGCACTGAAGCTTTCTTT
CASTPLEGRGTEAFF
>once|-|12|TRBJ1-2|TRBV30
TGTGCCTGGAGTGCTAGGAACTATGGCTACACCTTC
CAWSARNYGYTF
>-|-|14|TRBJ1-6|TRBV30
TGTGCCTGGAGACAGGGTACCTATAATTCACCCCTCCACTTT
CAWRQGTYNSPLHF
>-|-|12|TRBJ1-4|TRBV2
TGTGCCAGCAGTTCTAAGACAGGCGAACTGTTTTTT
CASSSKTGELFF
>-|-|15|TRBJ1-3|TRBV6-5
TGTGCCAGCCAGCAGGGGCCTGTCTCTGGAAACACCATATATTTT
CASQQGPVSGNTIYF
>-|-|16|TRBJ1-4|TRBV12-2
TGTGCAAGTCGCTTACCGGGACAGCTCTATAATGAAAAACTGTTTTTT
CASRLPGQLYNEKLFF
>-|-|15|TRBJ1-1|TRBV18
TGTGCCAGCTCACCGACTCACCAGGGGAACACTGAAGCTTTCTTT
CASSPTHQGNTEAFF
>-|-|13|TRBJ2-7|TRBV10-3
TGTGCCATCAGACCCGAGGGCCGTACCGAGCAGTACTTC
CAIRPEGRTEQYF
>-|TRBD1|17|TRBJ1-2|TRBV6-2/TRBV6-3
TGTGCCAGCAGTCCCGCCGTGAGGACAGGGTCTTACTATGGCTACACCTTC
CASSPAVRTGSYYGYTF
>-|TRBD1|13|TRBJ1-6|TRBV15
TGTGCCACCAGCTCACAGGGGGATTCACCCCTCCACTTT
CATSSQGDSPLHF
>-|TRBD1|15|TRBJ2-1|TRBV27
TGTGCCAGCAGTTCACCGGGACAGGGTTACAATGAGCAGTTCTTC
CASSSPGQGYNEQFF
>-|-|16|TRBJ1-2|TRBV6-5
TGTGCCAGCAGTTACTCGATTGGCAGAATCAGCTATGGCTACACCTTC
CASSYSIGRISYGYTF
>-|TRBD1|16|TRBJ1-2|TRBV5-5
TGTGCCAGCAGCTTGGGCGGGACAGGGCGAGTCTATGGCTACACCTTC
CASSLGGTGRVYGYTF